Described below is a single T cell receptor beta chain sequence and its context. Its target is unknown. As every portion of the isolated RNA was reverse transcribed, the sequencing read expressed TCRB transcripts. Profiled with immunoSEQ multiplex PCR; TCRdb holds only in-frame clones, not every one. The sample shows about 260,000 clones, 68% of them seen only once. Germline values: CDR1 MGHDK, CDR2 SYGVNS. This CDR3 contains 15 residues. The V end was cut by 7 bases, the J end by 5 bases, with 20 bases between. This sample is part of a study of beta chain features in type 1 diabetes. Study-wide points: Moderate but significant shortening of TCRB CDR3s was recorded in all four CD4+ subsets from Type 1 diabetes patients. Compared to healthy donors, patients appeared to have naive, central memory and Treg TCRB repertoires that were more alike.

The TCR sequence derives from a man aged 25-40 years in good health. This chain links TRBV25-1 with TRBJ2-5, with D tentatively TRBD2 (5 bases). Sequenced sample: naive CD4+ T cells from blood. CDR3 in DNA: TGTGCCAGCACCCAAAGTGGTCTAGCAGCTGAGACCCAGTACTTC. Its translation is CASTQSGLAAETQYF. Variable domain in full (rest from reference TRBV25-1 and TRBJ2-5): EADIYQTPRYLVIGTGKKITLECSQTMGHDKMYWYQQDPGMELHLIHYSYGVNSTEKGDLSSESTVSRIRTEHFPLTLESARPSHTSQYLCASTQSGLAAETQYFGPGTRLLVL.